This T cell receptor beta chain came from a study of chemoradiotherapy in HPV16-positive cancers. About the research overall: Candidate HPV-specific clones and shared TCR motifs came from two HPV16-positive patients.

There are 15 residues in the CDR3. Germline assignment: CDR1 WNHNN and CDR2 SYGVQD (reference sequence). V lost 2 bases and J lost 0, with 9 bases in between. General study findings and limits: During treatment, candidate HPV-specific clones and E7-related motifs expanded in tumor.

Clones were sequenced by immunoSEQ multiplex PCR, and TCRdb holds only the in-frame ones, with some missing. This repertoire shows roughly 12,000 clones, about four fifths found once; its top ten account for approximately 1%. Concerning this clone itself: Its matching antigen is unknown.

Collection took place from a patient who underwent chemoradiotherapy. The source of this sequence is a human donor with HPV-associated anogenital cancer. The chain links TRBV10-1 to TRBJ2-3; D is perhaps TRBD2 (5 bases). In DNA form, the CDR3 reads TGCGCCAGCAGTGAGCGACTACCTAGCACAGATACGCAGTATTTT. Translating it yields CASSERLPSTDTQYF.